The clone carrying this TCR beta chain came up a few times. The antigen remains undetermined. Library preparation for TCR beta used quantitative 5'-RACE with molecular barcodes. TCRdb analysed the 5' RACE reads with MiXCR anew, one entry per CDR3 protein. The sample carries some 400,000 distinct CDR3 sequences, around 24% recorded once. V was cut by 1 base and J by 1 base, with 10 bases left in between. This CDR3 contains 15 residues. The data originate from a study of CD8 T cells in ankylosing spondylitis. General study points: A TCR beta motif made of fewer than ten highly homologous variants seemed typical of ankylosing spondylitis blood. Researchers report that disease-linked clones proved CD8+ and relatively rare in peripheral blood. Reported data indicate significant enrichment of disease-linked clones within matched ankylosing spondylitis synovial fluid.

The sequencing input was blood, either unsorted or a sorted T cell fraction (not recorded which). The chain joins TRBV12-3 or TRBV12-4 to TRBJ2-5; D gene ambiguous. The sequence came from a male donor with ankylosing spondylitis. The CDR3 region is CASSLVGIPQETQYF. CDR3 DNA sequence: TGTGCCAGCAGTTTAGTAGGGATCCCCCAAGAGACCCAGTACTTC.